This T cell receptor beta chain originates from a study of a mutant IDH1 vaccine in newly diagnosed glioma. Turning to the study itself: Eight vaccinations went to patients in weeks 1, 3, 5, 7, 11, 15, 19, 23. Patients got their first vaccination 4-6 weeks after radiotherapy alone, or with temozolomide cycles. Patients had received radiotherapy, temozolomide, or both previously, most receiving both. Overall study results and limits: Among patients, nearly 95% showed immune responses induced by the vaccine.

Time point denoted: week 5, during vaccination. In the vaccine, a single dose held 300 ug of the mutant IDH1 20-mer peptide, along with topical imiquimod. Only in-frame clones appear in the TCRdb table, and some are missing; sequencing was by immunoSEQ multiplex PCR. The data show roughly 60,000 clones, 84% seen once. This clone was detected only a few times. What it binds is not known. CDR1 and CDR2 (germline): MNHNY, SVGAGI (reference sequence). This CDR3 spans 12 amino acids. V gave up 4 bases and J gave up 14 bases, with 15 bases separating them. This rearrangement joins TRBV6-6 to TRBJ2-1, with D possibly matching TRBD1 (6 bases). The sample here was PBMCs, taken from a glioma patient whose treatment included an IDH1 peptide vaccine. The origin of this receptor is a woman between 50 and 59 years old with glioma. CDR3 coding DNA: TGTGCCAGCAGTTCTCTACAGGGAAGTAAGTTCTTC. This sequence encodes CASSSLQGSKFF.